This T cell receptor (beta chain) is from a study of T cell responses to AZD1222 COVID-19 vaccine. General observations from the study: Vaccine-related CD4 TCRs covered spike, predominating at 160-218 and 743-854. Spike-specific TCR breadth and depth went up after people got two AZD1222 doses.

For this clone: Its cognate antigen is unknown.

CDR3 length: 13 amino acids. V was pared by 7 bases and J by 5 bases, with 12 bases between. From germline, CDR1 is MDHEN and CDR2 SYDVKM. Clones were sequenced by immunoSEQ multiplex PCR, and TCRdb holds only the in-frame ones, with some missing. The repertoire holds 90,000 to 150,000 clones, with approximately 90% as singletons. This chain links TRBV28 with TRBJ2-4; D gene uncertain. The sequence came from an adult in good health. Sequenced material: peripheral blood, taken on day 0 of AZD1222 vaccination. The CDR3 region is CASTPSAENIQYF. In nucleotides, the CDR3 is TGTGCCAGCACCCCATCGGCGGAAAACATTCAGTACTTC.